This passage covers 12 T cell receptor beta chains from one sample sequenced in a study of T cell clones after liver transplantation. Only in-frame clones appear in the TCRdb table, and some are missing; sequencing was by immunoSEQ multiplex PCR. The sample has 65,000 to 90,000 clones, 90% seen once; the top ten hold less than 3.5%. The sample was CD4+ T cells from blood, taken before liver transplant. Receptors were obtained from a human donor who received a liver transplant.

The chain is built from TRBV7-9 and TRBJ1-4; 11 bases map to TRBD1. The CDR3 contains 14 residues. V gave up 4 bases and J gave up 8 bases; unmatched junction bases: 3. CDR1 SEHNR and CDR2 FQNEAQ come from the germline V gene (reference sequence). The CDR3 region has the DNA TGTGCCAGCAGCTCGGGACAGGGGGTGGAAAAACTGTTTTTT. It codes for CASSSGQGVEKLFF.

The V call is TRBV7-3, the J call TRBJ2-5; D perhaps matches TRBD1 (5 bases). Germline V CDR1 and CDR2: SGHTA, FQGTGA. Trimming left V 5 bases short and J 0 bases short, with 10 bases between. The CDR3 runs to 14 residues. The CDR3 sequence: CASSPQGNQETQYF. The DNA for the CDR3 is TGTGCCAGCAGCCCTCAGGGAAACCAAGAGACCCAGTACTTC. Supplemented by reference TRBV7-3 and TRBJ2-5, the full variable domain reads GAGVSQTPSNKVTEKGKYVELRCDPISGHTALYWYRQSLGQGPEFLIYFQGTGAADDSGLPNDRFFAVRPEGSVSTLKIQRTERGDSAVYLCASSPQGNQETQYFGPGTRLLVL.

V is TRBV9 and J is TRBJ1-2; 9 positions agree with TRBD1. Germline V gene data show CDR1 as SGDLS and CDR2 as YYNGEE. There are 15 residues in the CDR3. The V gene end was trimmed by 2 bases and the J gene end by 7 bases; junction bases not matched to a gene: 9. In nucleotides, the CDR3 is TGTGCCAGCAGCGTCGGGGTCCCGGGACAGGGTGGCTACACCTTC. Its translation: CASSVGVPGQGGYTF.

The chain uses TRBV6-1 and TRBJ1-1, with D hard to call. Germline V gives CDR1 MNHNS, CDR2 SASEGT. This CDR3 is built from 15 residues. V was clipped by 2 bases and J by 2 bases, with 12 bases between them. The CDR3, as DNA: TGTGCCAGCAGTGAACGGGTCGTCCCCAACACTGAAGCTTTCTTT. Translating gives CASSERVVPNTEAFF.

The rearrangement joins TRBV27 to TRBJ2-1, with D perhaps TRBD1 or TRBD2 (5 bases each). CDR1 MNHEY and CDR2 SMNVEV come from the germline V gene (reference sequence). This CDR3 region has 18 residues. Trimming stripped 1 base from V and 5 bases from J, with 21 bases between. The CDR3 protein is CASSLFSQLTVGDNEQFF. The CDR3 DNA reads as TGTGCCAGCAGTTTATTCTCCCAACTGACAGTGGGAGACAATGAGCAGTTCTTC.

This clone was seen only a few times. The V call is TRBV19, the J call TRBJ1-1; TRBD1 agrees at 7 bases. The germline gives CDR1 LNHDA, CDR2 SQIVND (reference sequence). The ends lost 6 bases at V and 5 bases at J; junction bases unmatched: 9. The CDR3 consists of 14 residues. In DNA, the CDR3 is TGTGCCAGTAGGGATCCGGGACAGACGACTGAAGCTTTCTTT. Translated: CASRDPGQTTEAFF. Full variable domain (rest looked up from reference TRBV19 and TRBJ1-1): DGGITQSPKYLFRKEGQNVTLSCEQNLNHDAMYWYRQDPGQGLRLIYYSQIVNDFQKGDIAEGYSVSREKKESFPLTVTSAQKNPTAFYLCASRDPGQTTEAFFGQGTRLTVV.

This chain connects TRBV5-5 to TRBJ2-3; no reliable D call. V dropped 0 bases and J dropped 0 bases, with 5 bases sitting between them. Germline V CDR1 and CDR2: SGHKS, YYEKEE (reference sequence). The CDR3 loop spans 14 amino acids. CDR3 bases: TGTGCCAGCAGCTTGGGGCCTAGCACAGATACGCAGTATTTT. It specifies CASSLGPSTDTQYF.

This sequence joins TRBV18 and TRBJ2-5, with D possibly matching TRBD1 (6 bases). This CDR3 spans 14 amino acids. Trimming took 3 bases from V and 5 from J, leaving 13 bases between them. From germline, CDR1 is KGHSH and CDR2 LQKENI. The CDR3 spells CASSPDRFAETQYF. The CDR3 DNA sequence: TGTGCCAGCTCACCGGACAGATTTGCGGAGACCCAGTACTTC. Together with reference TRBV18 and TRBJ2-5, the CDR3 gives the full variable domain: NAGVMQNPRHLVRRRGQEARLRCSPMKGHSHVYWYRQLPEEGLKFMVYLQKENIIDESGMPKERFSAEFPKEGPSILRIQQVVRGDSAAYFCASSPDRFAETQYFGPGTRLLVL.

This clone appeared once. A junction boundary mismatches the germline segment, possibly from a read error. This sequence joins TRBV7-2 and TRBJ1-2, with D uncertain. CDR1 and CDR2 from the germline V gene are SGHTA and FQGNSA. This CDR3 spans 15 amino acids. The CDR3 DNA reads TGTGCCAGCAGCATTCCCTACAGAGACGGAAAGACCTATGGCTTC. It encodes CASSIPYRDGKTYGF. Complete variable domain (other parts from reference TRBV7-2 and TRBJ1-2): GAGVSQSPSNKVTEKGKDVELRCDPISGHTALYWYRQSLGQGLEFLIYFQGNSAPDKSGLPSDRFSAERTGGSVSTLTIQRTQQEDSAVYLCASSIPYRDGKTYGFGSGTRLTVV.

This clone was seen only once. This CDR3 is CASSLTIAGTNTGELFF. CDR3 DNA: TGTGCCAGTAGTCTGACAATAGCGGGGACGAACACCGGGGAGCTGTTTTTT. This chain links TRBV19 with TRBJ2-2; TRBD2 matches at 8 bases. Trimming at V came to 5 bases and at J to 0 bases, leaving 8 bases not matched to a gene. The germline V gene has CDR1 LNHDA and CDR2 SQIVND (reference sequence). There are 17 residues in the CDR3.

The chain uses TRBV29-1 and TRBJ1-2, with 7 bases lining up with TRBD1. V was pared by 6 bases and J by 6 bases, with 7 bases of the junction left unmatched. CDR3 length: 12 amino acids. The V gene's germline CDR1 is SQVTM and CDR2 ANQGSEA. The CDR3 here is CSVSDRDHGYTF. CDR3 coding DNA: TGCAGCGTCAGCGACAGGGACCATGGCTACACCTTC.

The chain couples TRBV5-4 to TRBJ1-2; unclear D gene. Germline values: CDR1 SGHNT, CDR2 YYREEE (reference sequence). The CDR3 has 12 amino acids. V was cut by 1 base and J by 6 bases, with 7 bases left in between. This CDR3 reads CASSLSVDGYTF. The CDR3 DNA sequence: TGTGCCAGCAGCTTGAGCGTAGATGGCTACACCTTC.